Detailed here is one TCR beta chain. Distinct nucleotide sequences in the sample also encode this CDR3. These data are taken from a study of blood T cell repertoires in COVID-19. Study in general: Recovered status applied to Cohort 3 donors who had two consecutive negative PCRs. It also applied to those with clearance or with symptom resolution. The origin of the acute and convalescent COVID-19 samples was the United States, Italy and Spain.

Unmatched junction bases numbered 0, after V lost 0 bases and J lost 3 bases. The CDR3 runs 14 residues. Per germline, CDR1 SGDLS and CDR2 YYNGEE. In the source study's methods: Reference gene primer amplification gave nucleated cell count estimates. This table comes from immunoSEQ multiplex PCR, and its TCRdb copy is limited to in-frame clones, with some not included. D and trimming were read from the DNA, whereas the V and J calls and clone size are those reported in that table. The sample yields about 210,000 clones, roughly 86% seen once. This chain links TRBV9 with TRBJ2-7, with 10 bases fitting TRBD1. Sequences were obtained from PBMCs or T cells enriched from blood (not recorded which). The TCR was taken from a woman between 40 and 55 years old in a cohort exposed to, infected with or recovered from COVID-19 (not recorded which). The CDR3 reads CASSVGDRGYEQYF. The CDR3 nucleotides read TGTGCCAGCAGCGTAGGGGACAGGGGCTACGAGCAGTACTTC.